This TCR beta chain was retrieved from a study of blood T cell repertoires in COVID-19. The wider study: The analysed material was cDNA or gDNA that came from T cells, B-cell-depleted T cells, or PBMCs.

Methods used by the authors: Nucleated cell counts were estimated from reference gene primer amplification. Sequenced by immunoSEQ multiplex PCR; TCRdb stores in-frame clones only, minus some. That table supplies the V and J calls and clone size; D and trimming were determined from the DNA. The sample carries 180,000 or so clones, about 90% recorded once. The germline V gene has CDR1 SQVTM and CDR2 ANQGSEA. Trimming pared 5 bases from V and 5 bases from J, leaving 11 bases between. The CDR3 has 12 residues. V gene TRBV29-1 combines with J gene TRBJ2-3; D is ambiguous. The receptor comes from a human donor with acute COVID-19. The donor label of this sample is uncertain. Sequenced material: PBMCs or T cells enriched from blood (not recorded which). CDR3 in DNA: TGCAGCGTTCACAGACGACGAGATACGCAGTATTTT. Residues: CSVHRRRDTQYF.